This TCR beta chain comes out of a study of OX40 agonist ivuxolimab in advanced cancers. Study summary: Among those enrolled, mean age was about 60 years (range about 23 to 79) and about 82% were male. Enrollees could have had prior anti-PD-1, anti-PD-L1 or anti-CTLA-4 therapy, which about 40% had received. Broader study findings: Part of the nonresponder group also had normalized T-cell clonal expansion that was low.

Details on this clone: Its antigen is unidentified.

The protocol was immunoSEQ multiplex PCR, while the TCRdb copy is restricted to in-frame clones and leaves out a portion. The data hold 30,000 to 40,000 clones, with around 70% observed a single time. Trimming removed 6 bases from V and 2 bases from J; junction bases left unmatched: 11. The CDR3 runs to 16 residues. Per germline, CDR1 SGHTS and CDR2 YDEGEE. This receptor was taken from an adult with an advanced solid tumor such as melanoma, head and neck, liver or kidney cancer. The rearrangement joins TRBV5-8 to TRBJ2-3; TRBD1 agrees at 8 bases. The sequences come from CD4+ or CD8+ T cells sorted from blood, collected in a trial of the OX40 agonist ivuxolimab. CDR3: CASIKRTGPSTDTQYF. CDR3 nucleotides: TGTGCCAGCATTAAAAGGACAGGGCCCTCCACAGATACGCAGTATTTT.